This T cell receptor beta chain came from a study of shared clonotypes between healthy human individuals. Findings and limits, study-wide: A handful of donors held about 5% of naive CD4 clonotypes in common.

Comments on this clone: Its specificity is not known.

Some clones are missing from TCRdb's copy, which holds only in-frame ones; the method was immunoSEQ multiplex PCR. Among under 2.5 million clones listed, about nine tenths were seen once. The clonotype originates from a man younger than 35 in good health. Some clones in this sample may be carry-over from other donors' samples. The specimen sequenced was naive CD4+ T cells from PBMCs. Noted subset: CD45RA+ positively selected.

CDR3 sequence: CASSPRTAGSYEQYF. The CDR3 region has the DNA TGTGCCAGCAGCCCTAGGACAGCGGGGTCCTACGAGCAGTACTTC. This chain joins TRBV11-2 and TRBJ2-7; TRBD2 is a possible D gene (7 bases). V was trimmed by 5 bases and J by 1 base, leaving 15 bases between them. Germline V gene data show CDR1 as SGHAT and CDR2 as FQNNGV. The length of the CDR3 is 15 residues.